What follows are 12 T cell receptor beta chains derived from one specimen sequenced in a study of early T cells in non-severe SARS-CoV-2 infection. TCRdb re-called the 5' RACE reads with MiXCR, one entry per CDR3 protein. The table records over 30,000 distinct CDR3 sequences, roughly 4.2% of them present only once. The material sequenced was whole blood. Every receptor here comes from an adult who was a healthcare worker with PCR-confirmed SARS-CoV-2 infection or an uninfected control (not recorded which).

This clonotype was seen repeatedly, ten times or more. This rearrangement joins TRBV6-1 to TRBJ2-7; D is uncertain. CDR1 and CDR2 (germline): MNHNS, SASEGT. CDR3 length equals 11 residues. Deletions cut 4 bases from V and 4 bases from J, with 5 bases between. Here the CDR3 reads CASSALYEQYF. Written as DNA, the CDR3 is TGTGCCAGCAGTGCCCTTTACGAGCAGTACTTC.

This clonotype was found many times. The chain joins TRBV3-1 to TRBJ2-2; tentatively, D is TRBD2 (5 bases). CDR1 is LGHDT and CDR2 is YNNKEL in the germline V gene (reference sequence). The CDR3 spans 16 residues. V was pared by 4 bases and J by 1 base, with 13 bases between. The CDR3 DNA sequence: TGTGCCAGCAGCCGCGTCAGCGGATTGAACACCGGGGAGCTGTTTTTT. Residues: CASSRVSGLNTGELFF.

This clonotype was observed at least ten times. This chain uses TRBV7-8 with TRBJ2-3; D ambiguous. The CDR3 length is 12 residues. Germline V CDR1 and CDR2: SGHVS, FQNEAQ. The V end lost 5 bases, the J end lost 2 bases, and 5 bases lay between the germline ends. CDR3 in amino acids: CASSQYTDTQYF. The CDR3 DNA reads TGTGCCAGCAGCCAATACACAGATACGCAGTATTTT.

In its sample, this clonotype was seen many times. The chain uses TRBV6-5 and TRBJ2-7, with TRBD1 identical over 10 bases. J lost 2 bases, V lost 6 bases, and 7 bases had no gene match. Germline V lookup: CDR1 MNHEY, CDR2 SVGAGI. The CDR3 extends over 15 amino acids. The CDR3 region has the DNA TGTGCCAGCAGGTCCCGGGACAGGGGACCCTACGAGCAGTACTTC. Translating it yields CASRSRDRGPYEQYF.

This clonotype was seen at least ten times. This rearrangement joins TRBV9 to TRBJ2-7; 7 positions agree with TRBD2. CDR3 length equals 15 residues. Germline loops: CDR1 SGDLS, CDR2 YYNGEE. V shed 3 bases and J 3 bases; nucleotides not matched to a gene: 9. The CDR3 region is CASSESGDGVYEQYF. The DNA for the CDR3 is TGTGCCAGCAGCGAGAGCGGGGATGGGGTCTACGAGCAGTACTTC. Filled out from reference TRBV9 and TRBJ2-7, the complete variable domain reads DSGVTQTPKHLITATGQRVTLRCSPRSGDLSVYWYQQSLDQGLQFLIQYYNGEERAKGNILERFSAQQFPDLHSELNLSSLELGDSALYFCASSESGDGVYEQYFGPGTRLTVT.

This clonotype was found many times. The rearrangement links TRBV7-2 to TRBJ2-3; the match to TRBD2 covers 8 bases. The CDR3 is made up of 17 amino acids. Trimming took 1 base from V and 0 from J; bases not matched to a gene: 6. Germline V gene data show CDR1 as SGHTA and CDR2 as FQGNSA. This chain's CDR3 is CASSLGVGLASTDTQYF. In DNA, the CDR3 is TGTGCCAGCAGCTTAGGGGTAGGACTAGCTAGCACAGATACGCAGTATTTT.

This clonotype has more than one count but fewer than ten. The chain links TRBV29-1 to TRBJ2-7, with 8 bases identical to TRBD2. Germline-derived CDR1 and CDR2 are SQVTM and ANQGSEA. The junction had 3 bases not matched to a gene; V was cut back by 2 bases and J by 3 bases. This CDR3 contains 13 residues. The CDR3 region is CSVESGRSYEQYF. DNA of the CDR3: TGCAGCGTTGAAAGCGGGAGAAGCTACGAGCAGTACTTC.

This clonotype was seen repeatedly, ten times or more. The genes are TRBV3-1 and TRBJ2-7, with TRBD1 matching 8 bases. This CDR3 contains 16 residues. Per germline, CDR1 LGHDT and CDR2 YNNKEL (reference sequence). Trimming cost V 4 bases and J 3 bases; bases outside gene matches: 11. CDR3 amino acids: CASSPRTGKIRYEQYF. As DNA, the CDR3 is TGTGCCAGCAGCCCCCGGACAGGGAAGATTCGCTACGAGCAGTACTTC.

This clonotype came up a few times. V and J are TRBV5-1 and TRBJ1-4, with D perhaps matching TRBD1 (5 bases). The V end was cut by 4 bases, the J end by 8 bases, with 21 bases between. This CDR3 contains 16 residues. CDR1 and CDR2 (germline): SGHRS, YFSETQ. The CDR3 DNA is TGCGCCAGCAGCCTGGATCCGGGGCGAGGTAGAGAAAAACTGTTTTTT. This encodes CASSLDPGRGREKLFF. Drawing the rest from reference TRBV5-1 and TRBJ1-4, the complete variable domain is KAGVTQTPRYLIKTRGQQVTLSCSPISGHRSVSWYQQTPGQGLQFLFEYFSETQRNKGNFPGRFSGRQFSNSRSEMNVSTLELGDSALYLCASSLDPGRGREKLFFGSGTQLSVL.

This clonotype was picked up many times. This chain connects TRBV9 to TRBJ2-1; perhaps TRBD2 as D (6 bases). V lost 0 bases and J 3 bases, leaving 7 bases between the germline ends. CDR1 and CDR2 from the germline V gene are SGDLS and YYNGEE. The CDR3 is made up of 14 amino acids. The CDR3 region is CASSVGGVYNEQFF. The CDR3 DNA reads as TGTGCCAGCAGCGTAGGGGGGGTCTACAATGAGCAGTTCTTC.

The sample holds many counts of this clonotype. The chain has TRBV28 and TRBJ2-5; a possible D gene is TRBD1 (5 bases). The germline V gene has CDR1 MDHEN and CDR2 SYDVKM. V lost 5 bases and J 6 bases, leaving 19 bases between the germline ends. The CDR3 has 15 amino acids. CDR3 coding DNA: TGTGCCAGCAGTCCCCGTAGGGGCCTCATACAGACCCAGTACTTC. Protein sequence: CASSPRRGLIQTQYF.

This clonotype occurred many times. J is TRBJ1-5 and V is TRBV29-1; D uncertain. This CDR3 contains 13 residues. Trimming cost V 4 bases and J 3 bases, with 10 bases left between them. The V gene's germline CDR1 is SQVTM and CDR2 ANQGSEA. The CDR3 sequence is CSVGGQPNQPQHF. CDR3 bases: TGCAGCGTTGGAGGGCAGCCCAATCAGCCCCAGCATTTT.